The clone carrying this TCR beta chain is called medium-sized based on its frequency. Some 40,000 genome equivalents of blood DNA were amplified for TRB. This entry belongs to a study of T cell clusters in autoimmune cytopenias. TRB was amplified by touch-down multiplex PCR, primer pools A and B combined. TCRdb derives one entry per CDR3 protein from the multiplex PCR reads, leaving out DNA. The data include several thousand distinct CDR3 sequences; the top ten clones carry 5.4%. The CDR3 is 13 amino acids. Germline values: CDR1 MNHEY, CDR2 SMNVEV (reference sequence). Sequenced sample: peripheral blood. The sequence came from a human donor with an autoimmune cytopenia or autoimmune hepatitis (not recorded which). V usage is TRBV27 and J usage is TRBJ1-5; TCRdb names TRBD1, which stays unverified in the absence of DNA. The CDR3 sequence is CASARDRDQPQHF.